This is a list of T cell receptor beta chains from one sample in a study of T cell responses to AZD1222 COVID-19 vaccine. Using immunoSEQ multiplex PCR, the repertoire was profiled, and TCRdb retains in-frame clones only, with some absent. The sample lists 85,000 to 120,000 clones, roughly 83% occurring once. Specimen: peripheral blood, collected on day 0 of AZD1222 vaccination. The receptors shown here come from an adult in good health. CDR3s include the opening cysteine and the closing phenylalanine or tryptophan. A D gene is named only where the DNA matches it firmly. Size values are once, few and many counts, or a class for expanded clones, and some rows have none.

V	J	size	D	CDR3	DNA
TRBV6-5	TRBJ1-5	few	.	CASSPNGHSNQPQHF	TGTGCCAGCAGCCCAAACGGTCATAGCAATCAGCCCCAGCATTTT
TRBV11-3	TRBJ2-1	.	.	CASSPAHQGPNEQFF	TGTGCCAGCAGCCCTGCACACCAGGGACCCAATGAGCAGTTCTTC
TRBV7-9	TRBJ2-5	.	TRBD2	CASSLGRTSGYQETQYF	TGTGCCAGCAGCTTAGGGAGGACTAGTGGATACCAAGAGACCCAGTACTTC
TRBV4-3	TRBJ2-3	.	TRBD2	CASSIGSGITDTQYF	TGCGCCAGCAGCATCGGTAGCGGGATAACAGATACGCAGTATTTT
TRBV7-9	TRBJ2-5	.	.	CASSHEIETQYF	TGTGCCAGCAGCCACGAAATTGAGACCCAGTACTTC
TRBV4-2	TRBJ1-3	few	.	CASSQDSLSGNTIYF	TGTGCCAGCAGCCAAGACTCACTCTCTGGAAACACCATATATTTT
TRBV5-6	TRBJ2-2	.	TRBD2	CAGGSLNTGELFF	TGTGCCGGCGGGAGCCTTAACACCGGGGAGCTGTTTTTT
TRBV28	TRBJ2-7	.	.	CASSLRPPAGEQYF	TGTGCCAGCAGTTTAAGGCCCCCCGCGGGCGAGCAGTACTTC
TRBV5-1	TRBJ1-1	.	.	CASSLTGFLQSEAFF	TGCGCCAGCAGCCTGACAGGATTCCTTCAGTCTGAAGCTTTCTTT
TRBV3-1/TRBV3-2	TRBJ2-4	.	TRBD2	CASSLRGGAKNIQYF	TGTGCCAGCAGCCTTCGCGGGGGGGCCAAAAACATTCAGTACTTC
TRBV2	TRBJ2-4	.	.	CASRRKNTKLAKNIQYF	TGTGCCAGCAGAAGAAAAAATACCAAGCTAGCCAAAAACATTCAGTACTTC
TRBV3-1/TRBV3-2	TRBJ1-2	.	.	CASSQGTISGYTF	TGTGCCAGCAGCCAAGGGACAATCAGCGGCTACACCTTC
TRBV29-1	TRBJ1-5	few	TRBD1	CSAGDSLSNQPQHF	TGCAGCGCTGGGGACAGCCTTAGCAATCAGCCCCAGCATTTT
TRBV6-5	TRBJ1-1	.	.	CASSYSNTGRTEAFF	TGTGCCAGCAGTTACTCGAATACGGGGCGCACTGAAGCTTTCTTT
TRBV10-1	TRBJ2-5	.	TRBD2	CASSELAGGRETQYF	TGCGCCAGCAGTGAACTAGCGGGGGGACGCGAGACCCAGTACTTC
TRBV5-5	TRBJ1-1	.	TRBD1	CASSGGTGWNTEAFF	TGTGCCAGCAGCGGGGGGACAGGGTGGAACACTGAAGCTTTCTTT
TRBV28	TRBJ2-7	.	TRBD2	CASTSASGSSREQYF	TGTGCCAGCACCTCGGCTAGCGGGAGTTCCAGGGAGCAGTACTTC
TRBV28	TRBJ1-6	few	.	CASSLPQGASGTLHF	TGTGCCAGCAGTTTACCCCAGGGAGCCAGTGGGACCCTCCACTTT
TRBV27	TRBJ1-2	.	TRBD1	CASMNTGGDYGYTF	TGTGCCAGCATGAATACAGGGGGCGACTATGGCTACACCTTC
TRBV5-6	TRBJ2-7	.	TRBD1	CASSFSGQVAYEQYF	TGTGCCAGCAGCTTCTCTGGACAGGTCGCCTACGAGCAGTACTTC
TRBV11-3	TRBJ2-2	.	TRBD2	CASSLGLAGGLNTGELFF	TGTGCCAGCAGCTTGGGACTAGCGGGGGGCCTGAACACCGGGGAGCTGTTTTTT
TRBV15	TRBJ2-1	.	.	CATSRGATSSYNEQFF	TGTGCCACCAGCAGAGGGGCGACTAGCTCCTACAATGAGCAGTTCTTC
TRBV7-9	TRBJ2-6	.	.	CASSLVSSGANVLTF	TGTGCCAGCAGCTTAGTGAGCTCTGGGGCCAACGTCCTGACTTTC
TRBV6-5	TRBJ1-2	.	TRBD1	CASSSTGTGFGYTF	TGTGCCAGCAGTTCCACCGGGACAGGTTTTGGCTACACCTTC
TRBV7-2	TRBJ2-7	.	.	CASSSAQAAAYEQYF	TGTGCCAGCAGCTCTGCTCAGGCGGCCGCATACGAGCAGTACTTC
TRBV18	TRBJ1-5	.	TRBD1	CASSPTTGDQPQHF	TGTGCCAGCTCACCCACGACAGGGGATCAGCCCCAGCATTTT
TRBV11-3	TRBJ2-1	.	TRBD2	CASSSRLAGGPEQFF	TGTGCCAGCAGCTCCAGACTAGCGGGAGGGCCTGAGCAGTTCTTC
TRBV6-1	TRBJ1-4	few	TRBD1	CASSEDSGRGKKLFF	TGTGCCAGCAGCGAAGACTCTGGCAGGGGGAAAAAACTGTTTTTT
TRBV19	TRBJ1-5	.	.	CASSIGQGENQPQHF	TGTGCCAGTAGTATCGGGCAGGGTGAAAATCAGCCCCAGCATTTT
TRBV10-3	TRBJ1-5	.	.	CAISEPDSSNQPQHF	TGTGCCATCAGTGAGCCGGACAGTAGCAATCAGCCCCAGCATTTT
TRBV9	TRBJ1-2	few	TRBD1	CASSKDRGGYTF	TGTGCCAGCAGCAAAGACAGGGGTGGCTACACCTTC
TRBV5-1	TRBJ2-6	.	TRBD1	CASSRDRGAGANVLTF	TGCGCCAGCAGCCGGGACAGGGGGGCTGGGGCCAACGTCCTGACTTTC
TRBV27	TRBJ1-6	.	.	CASSLLGRANSPLHF	TGTGCCAGCAGTCTACTGGGACGGGCAAATTCACCCCTCCACTTT
TRBV6-2/TRBV6-3	TRBJ1-2	.	.	CASSYSPRRQIANYGYTF	TGTGCCAGCAGTTACTCGCCGCGGAGACAGATAGCTAACTATGGCTACACCTTC
TRBV4-3	TRBJ2-1	.	TRBD1	CASSQEIYRGQRGYEQFF	TGCGCCAGCAGCCAAGAAATCTACAGGGGGCAGAGGGGTTATGAGCAGTTCTTC
TRBV5-6	TRBJ2-7	few	TRBD1	CASSLGGQGNYEQYF	TGTGCCAGCAGCTTGGGGGGACAGGGGAACTACGAGCAGTACTTC
TRBV28	TRBJ2-1	.	TRBD1	CASSSVISGTGSIYNEQFF	TGTGCCAGCAGTTCCGTAATATCCGGGACAGGGTCAATTTACAATGAGCAGTTCTTC
TRBV29-1	TRBJ1-1	.	.	CSVCGRSNTEAFF	TGCAGCGTTTGTGGACGGTCGAACACTGAAGCTTTCTTT
TRBV6-5	TRBJ1-1	.	.	CASSYVDSLNTEAFF	TGTGCCAGCAGTTACGTGGACAGCTTGAACACTGAAGCTTTCTTT
TRBV28	TRBJ1-6	.	TRBD1	CATVTGSSPLHF	TGTGCCACCGTGACAGGGTCGTCACCCCTCCACTTT
TRBV4-1	TRBJ1-5	.	TRBD1	CASSQGQGGQPQHF	TGCGCCAGCAGCCAAGGACAGGGAGGCCAGCCCCAGCATTTT
TRBV12-5	TRBJ2-2	once	.	CASAPSWGFRFGELFF	TGTGCTAGTGCCCCGTCGTGGGGTTTTCGTTTCGGGGAGCTGTTTTTT
TRBV5-6	TRBJ1-2	.	TRBD1	CASSYRRDSYYGYTF	TGTGCCAGCAGCTATAGGCGGGACAGCTACTATGGCTACACCTTC
TRBV3-1/TRBV3-2	TRBJ1-5	.	.	CASSQFRGNQPQHF	TGTGCCAGCAGCCAATTCCGGGGGAATCAGCCCCAGCATTTT
TRBV1	TRBJ1-2	.	.	CTSSQEGGAEGYTF	TGCACCAGCAGCCAAGAGGGAGGGGCGGAAGGCTACACCTTC
TRBV14	TRBJ1-1	.	.	CASSPRVGTEAFF	TGTGCCAGCAGCCCAAGGGTGGGGACTGAAGCTTTCTTT